This T cell receptor beta chain came from a study of a mutant IDH1 vaccine in newly diagnosed glioma. Whole-study context: Antecedent treatment encompassed radiotherapy, temozolomide, or their combination; the majority received both. Week 35 held visit V12, while week 47 held visit V13.

As to this clone: The antigen remains unidentified.

The assay was immunoSEQ multiplex PCR, and TCRdb's table has in-frame clones only and misses some. The sample holds 84,000 or so clones, 70% to 90% seen once. Germline V lookup: CDR1 MDHEN, CDR2 SYDVKM. The CDR3 loop spans 13 amino acids. The junction had 2 bases not matched to a gene; V was cut back by 6 bases and J by 5 bases. Overall study findings and caveats: Immune responses arising from the vaccine appeared in more than 80% of patients.

The time point was: week 47, end of study. Alongside topical imiquimod, each dose of vaccine comprised 300 ug of mutant IDH1 20-mer peptide. The chain combines TRBV28 with TRBJ2-3; 10 bases are a match to TRBD1. The clonotype originates from a middle-aged man with glioma. The sequencing here drew on PBMCs, taken from a glioma patient whose treatment included an IDH1 peptide vaccine. The CDR3 reads CASRGQGIDTQYF. In DNA, the CDR3 is TGTGCCAGCAGGGGACAGGGGATAGATACGCAGTATTTT.